The present T cell receptor (beta chain) was sequenced within a study of control samples from healthy donors and cancer patients. The V gene's germline CDR1 is SQVTM and CDR2 ANQGSEA. The CDR3 sequence is 13 residues long. Trimming cost V 4 bases and J 4 bases, with 11 bases left between them. The assay was immunoSEQ multiplex PCR, and TCRdb's table has in-frame clones only and misses some. The table lists 120,000 to 150,000 clones, 75% to 95% of them singletons. The sequence derives from a man in his thirties or forties in good health. The rearrangement joins TRBV29-1 to TRBJ2-1, with D possibly being TRBD2 (6 bases). Sequencing input: blood. The CDR3: CSVVGGFYNEQFF. Written as DNA, the CDR3 is TGCAGCGTTGTTGGAGGGTTTTACAATGAGCAGTTCTTC.